The clone carrying this TCR beta chain appeared a single time. Its cognate antigen is unknown. The record originates from a study of neoadjuvant nivolumab and ipilimumab in lung cancer. Findings and limits, study-wide: Only a single major-pathologic-response sample was available for clonality analysis. TCR sequencing covered a small number of samples. Compared with tumor-adjacent uninvolved lung, resected tumors showed greater richness and clonality. Blood richness before therapy tracked richness in tumors resected after neoadjuvant therapy.

Measured with immunoSEQ multiplex PCR; TCRdb has only the in-frame clones, and not every one. Of 25,000 to 30,000 clones listed, approximately 85% are singletons. The V gene's germline CDR1 is SGHRS and CDR2 YFSETQ. V lost 1 base and J 0 bases, leaving 12 bases between the germline ends. This CDR3 spans 16 amino acids. The receptor was derived from an adult with non-small cell lung cancer. V and J are TRBV5-1 and TRBJ2-3; possibly TRBD2 for D (5 bases). Sequencing was performed on tumor tissue, taken after neoadjuvant nivolumab, alone or with ipilimumab, at or shortly before surgery. The CDR3: CASSLLAGTSTDTQYF. In DNA form, the CDR3 reads TGCGCCAGCAGCTTGCTGGCGGGTACTAGCACAGATACGCAGTATTTT.